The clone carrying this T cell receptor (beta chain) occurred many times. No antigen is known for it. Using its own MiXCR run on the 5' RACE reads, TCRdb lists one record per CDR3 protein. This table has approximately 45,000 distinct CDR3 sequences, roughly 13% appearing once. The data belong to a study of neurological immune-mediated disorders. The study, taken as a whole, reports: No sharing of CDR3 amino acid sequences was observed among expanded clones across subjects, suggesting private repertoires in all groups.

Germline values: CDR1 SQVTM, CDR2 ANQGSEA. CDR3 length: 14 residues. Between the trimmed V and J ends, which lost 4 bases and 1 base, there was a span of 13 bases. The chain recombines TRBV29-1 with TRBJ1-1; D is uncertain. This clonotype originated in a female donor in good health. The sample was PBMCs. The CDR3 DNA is TGCAGCGTTGGGGTATGGGCTTCGAACACTGAAGCTTTCTTT. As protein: CSVGVWASNTEAFF.